This T cell receptor (beta chain) derives from a study of T cells in Graves' hyperthyroidism and ophthalmopathy. RNA transcripts were the template for amplifying TCR beta CDR3 regions. The primer set for the first-round RT-PCR of the TCR CDR3 was HTBI. MiXCR was run by TCRdb on the multiplex PCR reads, yielding one entry per CDR3 protein. The table includes around 690,000 distinct CDR3 sequences, 17% detected once. The study's findings and limits: Most thyroid clonotypes that were expanded above 0.001 also turned up in blood. Ophthalmopathy onset followed model prediction by a median about six months.

This clonotype was recorded at least ten times. No antigen is known for it. Trimming stripped 3 bases from V and 1 base from J, with 10 bases between. The CDR3 length is 15 residues. Germline V gene data show CDR1 as MNHEY and CDR2 as SMNVEV (reference sequence). Diagnoses were established using clinical symptoms, serum thyroxine and TRAb, thyroid ultrasound and orbital computed tomography. The PBMCs studied were ones that came from about 9.9 ml fresh peripheral blood. Sequencing used blood. This sequence joins TRBV27 and TRBJ2-1, with D possibly TRBD1 on 6 matching bases. The receptor comes from a middle-aged man with Graves' hyperthyroidism. The DNA for the CDR3 is TGTGCCAGCAGTTTCGGGACAACTTCCTACAATGAGCAGTTCTTC. It codes for CASSFGTTSYNEQFF.